Reported below is one T cell receptor (beta chain). The CDR3 length is 16 residues. CDR1 and CDR2 from the germline V gene are SGHRS and YFSETQ. V was clipped by 0 bases and J by 4 bases; unmatched bases: 7. The sample belongs to a study of technical replicates of blood from a few donors. Clones were sequenced by immunoSEQ multiplex PCR, and TCRdb holds only the in-frame ones, with some missing. The table has about 89,000 clones, approximately 96% seen once. V gene TRBV5-1 combines with J gene TRBJ2-3; 8 positions agree with TRBD1. Sequenced sample: T cells isolated from PBMCs. The source of this sequence is a human donor in good health. The CDR3 spells CASSLGQGLGPDTQYF. The CDR3 coding sequence is TGCGCCAGCAGCTTGGGACAGGGGTTAGGACCAGATACGCAGTATTTT.